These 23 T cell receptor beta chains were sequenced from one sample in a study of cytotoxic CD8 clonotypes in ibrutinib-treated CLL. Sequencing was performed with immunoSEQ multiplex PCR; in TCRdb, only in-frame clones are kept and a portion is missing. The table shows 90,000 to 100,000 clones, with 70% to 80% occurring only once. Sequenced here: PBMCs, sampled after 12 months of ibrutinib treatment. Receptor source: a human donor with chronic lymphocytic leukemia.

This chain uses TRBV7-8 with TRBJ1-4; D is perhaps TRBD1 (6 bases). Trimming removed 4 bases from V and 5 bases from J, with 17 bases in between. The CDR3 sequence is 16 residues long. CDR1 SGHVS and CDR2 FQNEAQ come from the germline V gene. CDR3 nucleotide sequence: TGTGCCAGCAGCTCCCAAGGGGGGCAGCAGAATGAAAAACTGTTTTTT. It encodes CASSSQGGQQNEKLFF.

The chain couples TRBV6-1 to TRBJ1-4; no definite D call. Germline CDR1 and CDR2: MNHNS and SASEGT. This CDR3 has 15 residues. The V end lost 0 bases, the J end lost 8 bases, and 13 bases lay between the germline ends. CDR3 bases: TGTGCCAGCAGTGAAGCCTCCATAAGGGAAGAAAAACTGTTTTTT. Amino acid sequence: CASSEASIREEKLFF.

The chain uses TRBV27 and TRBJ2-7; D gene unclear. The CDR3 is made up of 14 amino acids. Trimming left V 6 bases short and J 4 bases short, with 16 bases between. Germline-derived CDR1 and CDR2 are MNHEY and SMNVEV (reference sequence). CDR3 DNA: TGTGCCAGCAGCGTAGGTCGTTCCCCTTACGAGCAGTACTTC. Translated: CASSVGRSPYEQYF.

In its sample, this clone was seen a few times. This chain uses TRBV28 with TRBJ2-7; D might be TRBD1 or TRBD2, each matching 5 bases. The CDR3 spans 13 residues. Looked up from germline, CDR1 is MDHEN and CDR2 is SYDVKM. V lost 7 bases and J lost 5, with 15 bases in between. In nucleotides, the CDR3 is TGTGCCAGCAACCAGGACGGGGCCAACGAGCAGTACTTC. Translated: CASNQDGANEQYF. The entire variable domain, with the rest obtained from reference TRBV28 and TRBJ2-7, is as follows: DVKVTQSSRYLVKRTGEKVFLECVQDMDHENMFWYRQDPGLGLRLIYFSYDVKMKEKGDIPEGYSVSREKKERFSLILESASTNQTSMYLCASNQDGANEQYFGPGTRLTVT.

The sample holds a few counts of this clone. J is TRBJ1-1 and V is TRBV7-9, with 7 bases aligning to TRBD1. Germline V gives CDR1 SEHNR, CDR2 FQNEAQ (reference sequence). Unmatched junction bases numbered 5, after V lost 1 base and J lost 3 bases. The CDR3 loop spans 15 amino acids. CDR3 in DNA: TGTGCCAGCAGCTTAGGTACAGGGGCCTACACTGAAGCTTTCTTT. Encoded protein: CASSLGTGAYTEAFF.

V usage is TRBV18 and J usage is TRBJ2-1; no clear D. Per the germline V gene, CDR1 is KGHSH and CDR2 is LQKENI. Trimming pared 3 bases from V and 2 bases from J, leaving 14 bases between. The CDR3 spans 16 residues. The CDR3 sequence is CASSPSVQMTYNEQFF. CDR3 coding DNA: TGTGCCAGCTCACCCTCAGTGCAGATGACCTACAATGAGCAGTTCTTC.

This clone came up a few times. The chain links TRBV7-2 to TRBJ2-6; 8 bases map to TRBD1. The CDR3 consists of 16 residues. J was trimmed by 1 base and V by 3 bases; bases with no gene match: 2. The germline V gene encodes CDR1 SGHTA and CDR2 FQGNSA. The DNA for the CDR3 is TGTGCCAGCAGCTTCACAGGGGGGTCTGGGGCCAACGTCCTGACTTTC. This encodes CASSFTGGSGANVLTF.

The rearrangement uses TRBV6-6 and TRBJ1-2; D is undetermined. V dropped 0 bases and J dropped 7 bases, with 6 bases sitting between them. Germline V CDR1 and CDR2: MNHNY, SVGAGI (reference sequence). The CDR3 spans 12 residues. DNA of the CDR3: TGTGCCAGCAGTTACTCGATGGTTGGCTACACCTTC. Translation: CASSYSMVGYTF.

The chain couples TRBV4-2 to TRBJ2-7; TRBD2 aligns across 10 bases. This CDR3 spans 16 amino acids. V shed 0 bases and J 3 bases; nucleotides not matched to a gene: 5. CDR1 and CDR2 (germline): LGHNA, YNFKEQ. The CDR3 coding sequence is TGTGCCAGCAGCCAAGATGAGACTAGCGGGTTCTACGAGCAGTACTTC. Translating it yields CASSQDETSGFYEQYF.

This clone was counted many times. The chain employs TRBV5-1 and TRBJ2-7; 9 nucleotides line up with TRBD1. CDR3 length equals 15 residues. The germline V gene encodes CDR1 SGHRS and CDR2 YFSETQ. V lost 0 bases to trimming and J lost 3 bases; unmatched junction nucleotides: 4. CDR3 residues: CASSLGGQGLYEQYF. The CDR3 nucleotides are TGCGCCAGCAGCTTGGGAGGACAGGGGCTCTACGAGCAGTACTTC.

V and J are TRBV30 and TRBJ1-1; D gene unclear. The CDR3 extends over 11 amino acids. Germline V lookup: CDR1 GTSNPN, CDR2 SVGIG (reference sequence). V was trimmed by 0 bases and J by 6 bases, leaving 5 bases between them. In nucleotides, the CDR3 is TGTGCCTGGAGTGTAGCTTCTGAAGCTTTCTTT. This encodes CAWSVASEAFF.

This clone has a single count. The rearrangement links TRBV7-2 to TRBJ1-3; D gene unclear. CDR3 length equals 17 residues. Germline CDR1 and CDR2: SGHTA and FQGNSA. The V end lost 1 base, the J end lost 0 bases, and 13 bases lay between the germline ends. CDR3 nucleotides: TGTGCCAGCAGCTTAGAACCGGCGGTCACCTCTGGAAACACCATATATTTT. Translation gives CASSLEPAVTSGNTIYF.

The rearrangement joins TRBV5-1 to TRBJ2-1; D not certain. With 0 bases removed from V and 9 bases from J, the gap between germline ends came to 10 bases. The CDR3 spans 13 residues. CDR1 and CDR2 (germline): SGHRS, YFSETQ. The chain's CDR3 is CASSLAAVSEQFF. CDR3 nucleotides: TGCGCCAGCAGCTTGGCCGCGGTTAGTGAGCAGTTCTTC.

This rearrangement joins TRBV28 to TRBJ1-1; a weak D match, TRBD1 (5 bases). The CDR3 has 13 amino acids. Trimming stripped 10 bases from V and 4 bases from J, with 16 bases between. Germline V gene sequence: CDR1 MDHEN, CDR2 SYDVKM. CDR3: CATQRGARTEAFF. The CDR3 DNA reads TGTGCCACCCAGAGAGGGGCGCGCACTGAAGCTTTCTTT.

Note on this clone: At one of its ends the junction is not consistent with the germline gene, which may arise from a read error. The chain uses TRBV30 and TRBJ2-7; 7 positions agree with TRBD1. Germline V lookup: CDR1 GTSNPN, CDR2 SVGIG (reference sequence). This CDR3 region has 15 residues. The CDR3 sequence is CVWREQGYGRYEQYF. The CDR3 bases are TGTGTCTGGAGAGAACAGGGGTATGGCCGTTACGAGCAGTACTTC.

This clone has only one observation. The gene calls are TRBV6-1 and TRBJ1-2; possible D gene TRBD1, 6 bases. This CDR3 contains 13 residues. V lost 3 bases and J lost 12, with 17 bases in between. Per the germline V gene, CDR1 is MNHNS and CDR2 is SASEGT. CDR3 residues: CASSDAQGRHHTF. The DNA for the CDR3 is TGTGCCAGCAGTGACGCGCAGGGGCGTCACCACACCTTC.

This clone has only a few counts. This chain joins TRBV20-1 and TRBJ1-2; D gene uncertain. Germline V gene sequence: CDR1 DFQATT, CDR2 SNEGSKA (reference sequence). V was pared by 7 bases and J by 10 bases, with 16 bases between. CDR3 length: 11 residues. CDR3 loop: CSGETLDFYTF. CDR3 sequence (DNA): TGCAGTGGGGAGACACTAGACTTCTACACCTTC.

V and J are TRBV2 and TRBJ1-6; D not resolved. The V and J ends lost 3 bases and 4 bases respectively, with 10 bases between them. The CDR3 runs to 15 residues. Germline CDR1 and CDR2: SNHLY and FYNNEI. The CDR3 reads CASSDGNGYNSPLHF. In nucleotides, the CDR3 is TGTGCCAGCAGTGACGGAAACGGATATAATTCACCCCTCCACTTT.

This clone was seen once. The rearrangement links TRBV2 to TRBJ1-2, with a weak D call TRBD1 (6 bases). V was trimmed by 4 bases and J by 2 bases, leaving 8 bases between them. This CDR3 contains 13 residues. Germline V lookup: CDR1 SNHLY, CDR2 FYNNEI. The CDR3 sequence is CASSGGQNYGYTF. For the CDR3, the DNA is TGTGCCAGCAGTGGGGGGCAGAACTATGGCTACACCTTC. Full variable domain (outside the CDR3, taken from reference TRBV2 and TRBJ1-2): EPEVTQTPSHQVTQMGQEVILRCVPISNHLYFYWYRQILGQKVEFLVSFYNNEISEKSEIFDDQFSVERPDGSNFTLKIRSTKLEDSAMYFCASSGGQNYGYTFGSGTRLTVV.

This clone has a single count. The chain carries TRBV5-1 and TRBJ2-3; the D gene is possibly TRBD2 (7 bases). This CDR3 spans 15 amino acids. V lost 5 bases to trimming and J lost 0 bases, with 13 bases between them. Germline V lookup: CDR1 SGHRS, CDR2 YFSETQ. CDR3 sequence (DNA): TGCGCCAGCAGATCCAGGGGAGGGAGCACAGATACGCAGTATTTT. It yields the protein CASRSRGGSTDTQYF.

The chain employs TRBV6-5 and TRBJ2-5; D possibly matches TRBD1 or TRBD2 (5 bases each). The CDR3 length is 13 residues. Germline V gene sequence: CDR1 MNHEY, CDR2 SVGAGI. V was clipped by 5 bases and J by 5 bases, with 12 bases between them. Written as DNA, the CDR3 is TGTGCCAGCAGTCCTCCATGGGACGAGACCCAGTACTTC. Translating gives CASSPPWDETQYF.

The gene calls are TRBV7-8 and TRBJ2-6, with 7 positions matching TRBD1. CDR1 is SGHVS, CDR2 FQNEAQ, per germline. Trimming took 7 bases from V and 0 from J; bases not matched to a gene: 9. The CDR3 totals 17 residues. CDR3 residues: CASTPQGLSSGANVLTF. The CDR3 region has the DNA TGTGCCAGCACCCCACAGGGGCTAAGCTCTGGGGCCAACGTCCTGACTTTC.

CDR3 amino acids: CASREGLSTDTQYF. The CDR3 DNA is TGCGCCAGCAGAGAGGGGCTGAGCACAGATACGCAGTATTTT. This chain joins TRBV5-1 and TRBJ2-3; D assignment may be TRBD1 or TRBD2 (5 bases each). V lost 5 bases and J lost 0, with 10 bases in between. CDR1 is SGHRS, CDR2 YFSETQ, per germline. The CDR3 is made up of 14 amino acids.